The 27 T cell receptor beta chains presented below share a single source sample, sequenced in a study of siplizumab effects on memory and regulatory T cells. Some clones are missing from TCRdb's copy, which holds only in-frame ones; the method was immunoSEQ multiplex PCR. The sample gives 100,000 or so clones, approximately 94% of which show up once; 0.32% is in the top ten. The sample consisted of CD4+ T cells sorted from blood. All receptors derive from a human donor in good health.

The chain is built from TRBV9 and TRBJ2-7, with TRBD1 matching over 11 bases. Trimming took 3 bases from V and 4 from J; bases not matched to a gene: 9. The CDR3 totals 16 residues. Germline V gives CDR1 SGDLS, CDR2 YYNGEE. The CDR3 region is CASSAGGTGGLYEQYF. In DNA form, the CDR3 reads TGTGCCAGCAGCGCCGGAGGGACAGGGGGTCTGTACGAGCAGTACTTC.

V is TRBV5-4 and J is TRBJ2-5, with D tentatively TRBD2 (5 bases). The CDR3 totals 18 residues. Germline CDR1 is SGHNT and CDR2 is YYREEE (reference sequence). Deletions cut 0 bases from V and 1 base from J, with 19 bases between. CDR3 nucleotide sequence: TGTGCCAGCAGCTTGGATGGCCTTGAGGGATGGGGCCAAGAGACCCAGTACTTC. Translating gives CASSLDGLEGWGQETQYF.

The V gene is TRBV5-4, the J gene TRBJ2-2; D gene unclear. Germline V gene sequence: CDR1 SGHNT, CDR2 YYREEE (reference sequence). There are 15 residues in the CDR3. Trimming took 0 bases from V and 1 from J, leaving 7 bases between them. CDR3 sequence (DNA): TGTGCCAGCAGCTTGGATTCGAGGAACACCGGGGAGCTGTTTTTT. Amino acid sequence: CASSLDSRNTGELFF. Drawing the rest from reference TRBV5-4 and TRBJ2-2, the complete variable domain is ETGVTQSPTHLIKTRGQQVTLRCSSQSGHNTVSWYQQALGQGPQFIFQYYREEENGRGNFPPRFSGLQFPNYSSELNVNALELDDSALYLCASSLDSRNTGELFFGEGSRLTVL.

The chain carries TRBV10-1 and TRBJ2-1; D uncertain. The V end was cut by 5 bases, the J end by 0 bases, with 5 bases between. The CDR3 consists of 13 residues. The germline V gene has CDR1 WNHNN and CDR2 SYGVQD (reference sequence). As DNA, the CDR3 is TGCGCCAGCAGTAAAAGCTCCTACAATGAGCAGTTCTTC. Translation gives CASSKSSYNEQFF.

CDR3 nucleotide sequence: TGTGCCAGCAGTGCAATTGGGACAGGGACCAACGAGCAGTACTTC. Its translation: CASSAIGTGTNEQYF. The rearrangement joins TRBV6-1 to TRBJ2-7; 9 bases match TRBD1. The V segment lost 4 bases and the J segment 5 bases; nucleotides outside the gene matches: 9. CDR3 length: 15 residues. Germline V gene lookup returns CDR1 MNHNS and CDR2 SASEGT.

The V gene is TRBV27, the J gene TRBJ2-2; 14 bases line up with TRBD2. The germline CDR1 and CDR2 sequences are MNHEY and SMNVEV (reference sequence). V lost 6 bases and J lost 4; bases outside the gene matches: 13. This CDR3 has 19 residues. CDR3 sequence reads: CASRPNPLTSGRATGELFF. In DNA form, the CDR3 reads TGTGCCAGCAGACCAAACCCCCTGACTAGCGGGAGGGCCACCGGGGAGCTGTTTTTT.

V and J are TRBV11-2 and TRBJ1-4; D is uncertain. Looked up from germline, CDR1 is SGHAT and CDR2 is FQNNGV. V was trimmed by 5 bases and J by 2 bases, leaving 9 bases between them. The CDR3 sequence is 14 residues long. The CDR3: CASSPTITNEKLFF. The CDR3 DNA reads as TGTGCCAGCAGCCCTACTATCACTAATGAAAAACTGTTTTTT.

This sequence joins TRBV5-1 and TRBJ1-2; D gene uncertain. The CDR3 contains 15 residues. Germline CDR1 SGHRS, CDR2 YFSETQ. V dropped 3 bases and J dropped 4 bases, with 16 bases sitting between them. The CDR3 reads CASSSAREAGYGYTF. The CDR3 DNA reads as TGCGCCAGCAGCTCGGCCCGCGAGGCGGGCTATGGCTACACCTTC.

This clone was counted a few times. The genes are TRBV19 and TRBJ1-2; weak D call: TRBD1 (5 bases). The CDR3 length is 13 residues. Germline lookup yields CDR1 LNHDA and CDR2 SQIVND (reference sequence). The germline V and J ends were trimmed by 3 bases and 7 bases, with 12 bases remaining between them. The CDR3 sequence is CASSIQGAGGYTF. Written as DNA, the CDR3 is TGTGCCAGTAGTATTCAGGGAGCGGGTGGCTACACCTTC.

This clone appeared a single time. The J gene is TRBJ2-3, the V gene TRBV27; possible D gene TRBD2, 6 bases. From germline, CDR1 is MNHEY and CDR2 SMNVEV (reference sequence). CDR3 length: 15 residues. The V and J ends lost 5 bases and 5 bases respectively, with 17 bases between them. The CDR3 region is CASSTPSGAEDTQYF. CDR3 coding DNA: TGTGCCAGCAGTACCCCTTCGGGAGCGGAAGATACGCAGTATTTT.

A word on this clone: Other DNA sequences in this specimen translate into the identical CDR3. V is TRBV7-9 and J is TRBJ2-5, with 8 bases aligning to TRBD2. V trimming: 3 bases; J trimming: 2 bases; junction bases outside the gene matches: 2. From germline, CDR1 is SEHNR and CDR2 FQNEAQ (reference sequence). This CDR3 region has 14 residues. This CDR3 reads CASSLGGGQETQYF. DNA of the CDR3: TGTGCCAGCAGCTTGGGCGGGGGGCAAGAGACCCAGTACTTC.

The chain carries TRBV9 and TRBJ2-1, with 11 bases that match TRBD2. Germline CDR1 reads SGDLS; CDR2 reads YYNGEE. This CDR3 is built from 16 residues. After removal of 0 bases from V and 7 bases from J, the junction contained 6 bases not matched to a gene. The CDR3: CASSVGSSGGANEQFF. Written as DNA, the CDR3 is TGTGCCAGCAGCGTAGGGAGTAGCGGGGGGGCAAATGAGCAGTTCTTC.

The genes are TRBV2 and TRBJ2-7, with TRBD2 matching over 14 bases. The germline V gene encodes CDR1 SNHLY and CDR2 FYNNEI. Trimming cost V 3 bases and J 7 bases; bases outside gene matches: 5. The CDR3 is made up of 15 amino acids. The CDR3 spells CASSETSGGAGEQYF. CDR3 bases: TGTGCCAGCAGTGAGACTAGCGGGGGGGCTGGGGAGCAGTACTTC.

The V call is TRBV6-1, the J call TRBJ2-3; D uncertain. V shed 5 bases and J shed 4 bases, with 7 bases lying between them. Germline assignment: CDR1 MNHNS and CDR2 SASEGT. The CDR3 extends over 12 amino acids. The CDR3 nucleotides read TGTGCCAGCAGTCCCAGTGCAGATACGCAGTATTTT. It encodes CASSPSADTQYF.

The chain combines TRBV4-1 with TRBJ1-4; unclear D gene. Germline CDR1 reads MGHRA; CDR2 reads YSYEKL. The V end was cut by 0 bases, the J end by 4 bases, with 12 bases between. The CDR3 sequence is 16 residues long. CDR3 residues: CASSQESKGFNEKLFF. The DNA of the CDR3 is TGCGCCAGCAGCCAAGAATCTAAGGGATTTAATGAAAAACTGTTTTTT.

This sequence joins TRBV10-3 and TRBJ2-7; 9 bases map to TRBD1. The germline V gene has CDR1 ENHRY and CDR2 SYGVKD. The CDR3 spans 14 residues. The J segment lost 3 bases and the V segment lost 2 bases, leaving 2 bases of the junction unmatched. The DNA for the CDR3 is TGTGCCATCAGTGAGCCGGACAGGGGCTACGAGCAGTACTTC. The encoded protein is CAISEPDRGYEQYF.

Only one count was recorded for this clone. V is TRBV6-5 and J is TRBJ1-1; D unclear. The CDR3 is 13 residues long. Deletions cut 0 bases from V and 5 bases from J, with 7 bases between. The germline CDR1 and CDR2 sequences are MNHEY and SVGAGI. CDR3 loop: CASSYSTSTEAFF. CDR3 nucleotide sequence: TGTGCCAGCAGTTACTCGACGAGTACTGAAGCTTTCTTT.

The rearrangement uses TRBV15 and TRBJ2-2; TRBD2 agrees at 7 bases. CDR1 is LNHNV, CDR2 YYDKDF, per germline (reference sequence). V dropped 4 bases and J dropped 5; count of bases not matched to a gene: 7. The CDR3 covers 15 residues. Here the CDR3 reads CATSILGGSTGELFF. CDR3 DNA: TGTGCCACCAGCATCTTGGGGGGGTCGACCGGGGAGCTGTTTTTT.

The V and J genes are TRBV4-1 and TRBJ1-1, with D hard to call. The CDR3 loop spans 16 amino acids. Per the germline V gene, CDR1 is MGHRA and CDR2 is YSYEKL. The V end lost 2 bases, the J end lost 2 bases, and 15 bases lay between the germline ends. CDR3 coding DNA: TGCGCCAGCAGCCAATCTGAGGTTGTCACTAACACTGAAGCTTTCTTT. It yields the protein CASSQSEVVTNTEAFF.

The chain employs TRBV11-1 and TRBJ2-1; D tentatively fits TRBD1 or TRBD2 (5 bases each). This CDR3 comprises 15 residues. The germline V and J ends were trimmed by 3 bases and 3 bases, with 12 bases remaining between them. CDR1 and CDR2 (germline): SGHAT, FQDESV (reference sequence). CDR3 sequence: CASSFGQGDYNEQFF. In DNA, the CDR3 is TGTGCCAGCAGCTTCGGGCAGGGAGACTACAATGAGCAGTTCTTC. Variable domain in full (rest from reference TRBV11-1 and TRBJ2-1): EAEVAQSPRYKITEKSQAVAFWCDPISGHATLYWYRQILGQGPELLVQFQDESVVDDSQLPKDRFSAERLKGVDSTLKIQPAELGDSAMYLCASSFGQGDYNEQFFGPGTRLTVL.

The chain links TRBV7-3 to TRBJ2-3, with 9 nucleotides matching TRBD1. The CDR3 is 15 residues long. Trimming took 4 bases from V and 1 from J; bases not matched to a gene: 3. CDR1 is SGHTA and CDR2 is FQGTGA in the germline V gene. The CDR3 loop reads CASSYRTGGTDTQYF. The CDR3 DNA sequence: TGTGCCAGCAGCTACCGGACAGGGGGCACAGATACGCAGTATTTT.

The rearrangement links TRBV27 to TRBJ1-6, with D unclear. Germline values: CDR1 MNHEY, CDR2 SMNVEV (reference sequence). Trimming removed 0 bases at V and 10 bases at J, with 7 bases between. This CDR3 has 13 residues. The CDR3 coding sequence is TGTGCCAGCAGTTTATCCTGGGAATCACCCCTCCACTTT. This translates into CASSLSWESPLHF.

This clone was found once. The rearrangement uses TRBV5-1 and TRBJ2-7, with 10 bases lining up with TRBD1. Germline-derived CDR1 and CDR2 are SGHRS and YFSETQ. This CDR3 is built from 15 residues. V shed 3 bases and J 2 bases; nucleotides not matched to a gene: 5. CDR3 region: CASSSRGQGPYEQYF. The CDR3 DNA reads TGCGCCAGCAGCTCGCGGGGACAGGGGCCCTACGAGCAGTACTTC. Full variable domain (rest looked up from reference TRBV5-1 and TRBJ2-7): KAGVTQTPRYLIKTRGQQVTLSCSPISGHRSVSWYQQTPGQGLQFLFEYFSETQRNKGNFPGRFSGRQFSNSRSEMNVSTLELGDSALYLCASSSRGQGPYEQYFGPGTRLTVT.

The chain's CDR3 is CASSVTQSPQETQYF. Written as DNA, the CDR3 is TGCGCCAGCAGCGTCACACAGAGTCCCCAAGAGACCCAGTACTTC. The chain carries TRBV5-1 and TRBJ2-5; D is unresolved. This CDR3 has 15 amino acids. Germline V CDR1 and CDR2: SGHRS, YFSETQ. V lost 4 bases, J lost 1 base, and 14 bases lay in between.

This sequence joins TRBV7-9 and TRBJ1-1; no firm D call. Germline assignment: CDR1 SEHNR and CDR2 FQNEAQ (reference sequence). V lost 0 bases, J lost 3 bases, and 8 bases lay in between. CDR3 length: 14 amino acids. The DNA for the CDR3 is TGTGCCAGCAGCTTAGCGGCTTTCGACACTGAAGCTTTCTTT. Translating it yields CASSLAAFDTEAFF.

This chain uses TRBV27 with TRBJ2-1; 11 nucleotides agree with TRBD2. CDR3 length equals 16 residues. J was trimmed by 8 bases and V by 5 bases; bases with no gene match: 11. The V gene's germline CDR1 is MNHEY and CDR2 SMNVEV (reference sequence). This chain's CDR3 is CASSLRLAGTLYEQFF. The DNA for the CDR3 is TGTGCCAGCAGTCTGCGACTAGCGGGGACCTTGTATGAGCAGTTCTTC.

The chain recombines TRBV5-1 with TRBJ2-2; 7 bases align to TRBD2. The CDR3 length is 15 residues. The germline V gene encodes CDR1 SGHRS and CDR2 YFSETQ. The V gene end was trimmed by 4 bases and the J gene end by 4 bases; junction bases not matched to a gene: 7. The CDR3 spells CASSPGWGGTGELFF. CDR3 in DNA: TGCGCCAGCAGCCCCGGTTGGGGGGGCACCGGGGAGCTGTTTTTT. Complete variable domain (other parts from reference TRBV5-1 and TRBJ2-2): KAGVTQTPRYLIKTRGQQVTLSCSPISGHRSVSWYQQTPGQGLQFLFEYFSETQRNKGNFPGRFSGRQFSNSRSEMNVSTLELGDSALYLCASSPGWGGTGELFFGEGSRLTVL.